This T cell receptor (beta chain) was sequenced in a study of blood T cell repertoires in COVID-19. There are 19 residues in the CDR3. Produced via immunoSEQ multiplex PCR; TCRdb's table is partial and in-frame only. The table includes about 45,000 clones, 83% detected once. This TCR was sampled from a man aged 80 or over in a cohort sampled during active COVID-19. The V and J genes are TRBV21-1 and TRBJ1-5; TRBD1, as called in the table, went unchecked against the DNA. TRBV21-1 has pseudogene status. The source material was peripheral blood. The chain's CDR3 is CASPVRVGDSTYSNQPQHF. The CDR3 DNA is TGTGCCAGCCCCGTAAGAGTGGGGGACAGCACTTATAGCAATCAGCCCCAGCATTTT.